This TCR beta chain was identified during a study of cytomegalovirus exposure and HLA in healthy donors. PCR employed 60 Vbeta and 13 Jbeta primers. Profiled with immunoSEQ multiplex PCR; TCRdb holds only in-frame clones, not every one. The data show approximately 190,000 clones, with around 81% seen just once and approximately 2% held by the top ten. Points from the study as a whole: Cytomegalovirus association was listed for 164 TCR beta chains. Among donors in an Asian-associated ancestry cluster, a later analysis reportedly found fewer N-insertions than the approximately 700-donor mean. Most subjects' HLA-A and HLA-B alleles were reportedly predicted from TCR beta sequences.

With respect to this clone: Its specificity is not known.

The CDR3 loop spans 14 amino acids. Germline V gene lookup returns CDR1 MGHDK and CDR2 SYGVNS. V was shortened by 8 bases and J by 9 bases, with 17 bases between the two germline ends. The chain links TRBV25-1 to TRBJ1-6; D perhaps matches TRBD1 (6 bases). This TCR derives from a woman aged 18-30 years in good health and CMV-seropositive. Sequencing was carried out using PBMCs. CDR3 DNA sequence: TGTGCCAGCTGGGAGGGGGGAAGGGGTTCACCCCTCCACTTT. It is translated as CASWEGGRGSPLHF.